These 26 T cell receptor beta chains share one sample of origin, sequenced in a study of T cells after posttransplantation cyclophosphamide. The naive gate required viable CD3+CD4+ or CD3+CD8+ cells with CCR7+CD45RA+CD45RO-CD95-CD27+CD28+ phenotype. This table comes from immunoSEQ multiplex PCR, and its TCRdb copy is limited to in-frame clones, with some not included. The sample contains about 32,000 clones, more than 85% of which appear only once. Sequenced material: naive CD4+ T cells sorted from blood. These receptor sequences come from a man aged 25 to 40 in good health and a related stem cell transplant donor.

The chain uses TRBV4-2 and TRBJ2-7; D may be TRBD1 (5 bases). The CDR3 spans 15 residues. From germline, CDR1 is LGHNA and CDR2 YNFKEQ. Trimming took 0 bases from V and 1 from J, leaving 10 bases between them. The CDR3 nucleotides are TGTGCCAGCAGCCAAGAAGGGGATCGGTCCTACGAGCAGTACTTC. It is translated as CASSQEGDRSYEQYF.

The chain carries TRBV19 and TRBJ1-2; a weak D match, TRBD1 (5 bases). Germline V CDR1 and CDR2: LNHDA, SQIVND (reference sequence). The CDR3 has 12 amino acids. With 7 bases removed from V and 4 bases from J, the gap between germline ends came to 10 bases. The CDR3 is CASTPTGYGYTF. DNA of the CDR3: TGTGCCAGTACCCCCACAGGCTATGGCTACACCTTC.

CDR3 sequence: CASTLRGAGELFF. CDR3 bases: TGTGCCAGCACACTCAGGGGGGCCGGGGAGCTGTTTTTT. J is TRBJ2-2 and V is TRBV19; D perhaps matches TRBD1 (7 bases). This CDR3 comprises 13 residues. Germline-derived CDR1 and CDR2 are LNHDA and SQIVND (reference sequence). V was shortened by 9 bases and J by 6 bases, with 14 bases between the two germline ends.

This clone is a singleton in its sample. The rearrangement joins TRBV6-1 to TRBJ2-5, with 7 bases that match TRBD2. Trimming cost V 0 bases and J 7 bases; bases outside gene matches: 5. CDR1 MNHNS and CDR2 SASEGT come from the germline V gene. The CDR3 sequence is 14 residues long. CDR3 nucleotides: TGTGCCAGCAGTGAAGCGGGAGGGTGGGGGACCCAGTACTTC. It yields the protein CASSEAGGWGTQYF.

The CDR3 nucleotides read TGCGCCAGCAGCTTGGCCGCGGAGAACACTGAAGCTTTCTTT. It translates to CASSLAAENTEAFF. The genes are TRBV5-1 and TRBJ1-1; no definite D call. Germline V gene lookup returns CDR1 SGHRS and CDR2 YFSETQ. The CDR3 length is 14 residues. The germline V and J ends were trimmed by 0 bases and 1 base, with 7 bases remaining between them.

J is TRBJ1-4 and V is TRBV9; the D gene is possibly TRBD1 (6 bases). This CDR3 has 16 residues. V was cut by 0 bases and J by 8 bases, with 17 bases left in between. Germline values: CDR1 SGDLS, CDR2 YYNGEE. This CDR3 reads CASSVGAQGTDEKLFF. In DNA, the CDR3 is TGTGCCAGCAGCGTAGGGGCCCAGGGGACCGACGAAAAACTGTTTTTT.

V and J are TRBV19 and TRBJ2-7, with TRBD1 matching 7 bases. The junction had 2 bases not matched to a gene; V was cut back by 3 bases and J by 0 bases. Germline V gene lookup returns CDR1 LNHDA and CDR2 SQIVND (reference sequence). This CDR3 has 14 amino acids. The CDR3 bases are TGTGCCAGTAGTATGGGGGACAGCTCCTACGAGCAGTACTTC. Protein sequence: CASSMGDSSYEQYF.

The chain links TRBV5-4 to TRBJ2-3, with D maybe TRBD1 (6 bases). Germline V lookup: CDR1 SGHNT, CDR2 YYREEE (reference sequence). The V end lost 4 bases, the J end lost 0 bases, and 24 bases lay between the germline ends. This CDR3 comprises 19 residues. Written as DNA, the CDR3 is TGTGCCAGCAGCCCCTACAGACAGGCTCCGTCCCCTAGCACAGATACGCAGTATTTT. Translation: CASSPYRQAPSPSTDTQYF.

The chain has TRBV6-5 and TRBJ1-3; D is unclear. CDR1 is MNHEY, CDR2 SVGAGI, per germline. Trimming took off 0 bases at V and 0 bases at J, with 6 bases between the two ends. The CDR3 runs to 15 residues. CDR3 bases: TGTGCCAGCAGTTACTCCCCAATCTCTGGAAACACCATATATTTT. It is translated as CASSYSPISGNTIYF.

The chain links TRBV5-1 to TRBJ2-1; 11 nucleotides match TRBD2. CDR3 size: 15 residues. Trimming took 1 base from V and 6 from J; bases not matched to a gene: 3. Germline values: CDR1 SGHRS, CDR2 YFSETQ. The CDR3 here is CASSLLAGGFNEQFF. The DNA of the CDR3 is TGCGCCAGCAGCTTGCTAGCGGGGGGCTTCAATGAGCAGTTCTTC.

This sequence joins TRBV7-2 and TRBJ2-1; a possible D gene is TRBD2 (6 bases). CDR3 size: 16 residues. Germline V gene sequence: CDR1 SGHTA, CDR2 FQGNSA. The V end lost 1 base, the J end lost 0 bases, and 10 bases lay between the germline ends. This CDR3 is CASSLVAGSSYNEQFF. In DNA, the CDR3 is TGTGCCAGCAGCTTAGTTGCGGGGAGCTCCTACAATGAGCAGTTCTTC.

The V call is TRBV13, the J call TRBJ2-1; 10 positions match TRBD2. This CDR3 comprises 14 residues. The germline CDR1 and CDR2 sequences are PRHDT and FYEKMQ (reference sequence). V lost 6 bases and J lost 6; bases outside the gene matches: 5. In nucleotides, the CDR3 is TGTGCCAGCAGAGAATCTAGCGGGAGCAATGAGCAGTTCTTC. Its translation is CASRESSGSNEQFF.

V is TRBV11-1 and J is TRBJ2-2; possible D gene TRBD2, 6 bases. The CDR3 loop spans 16 amino acids. With 7 bases removed from V and 2 bases from J, the gap between germline ends came to 17 bases. CDR1 and CDR2 from the germline V gene are SGHAT and FQDESV (reference sequence). The CDR3 reads CASTDLRRANTGELFF. As DNA, the CDR3 is TGTGCCAGCACCGACCTGAGGAGGGCAAACACCGGGGAGCTGTTTTTT.

The rearrangement joins TRBV7-2 to TRBJ1-6; TRBD1 is a possible D gene (5 bases). The V gene lost 1 base and the J gene lost 7 bases, with 11 bases spanning the gap. CDR1 and CDR2 (germline): SGHTA, FQGNSA. This CDR3 contains 15 residues. CDR3 sequence: CASSLGGVWNSPLHF. The DNA of the CDR3 is TGTGCCAGCAGCTTAGGGGGGGTATGGAATTCACCCCTCCACTTT. Combining the CDR3 with reference TRBV7-2 and TRBJ1-6 gives the whole variable domain GAGVSQSPSNKVTEKGKDVELRCDPISGHTALYWYRQSLGQGLEFLIYFQGNSAPDKSGLPSDRFSAERTGGSVSTLTIQRTQQEDSAVYLCASSLGGVWNSPLHFGNGTRLTVT.

The rearrangement joins TRBV18 to TRBJ1-1; TRBD1 might be the D (6 bases). Deletions cut 1 base from V and 3 bases from J, with 9 bases between. The CDR3 is 14 amino acids. Per the germline V gene, CDR1 is KGHSH and CDR2 is LQKENI. The CDR3 sequence: CASSPRKGDTEAFF. The DNA of the CDR3 is TGTGCCAGCTCACCACGAAAGGGGGACACTGAAGCTTTCTTT.

The genes are TRBV6-1 and TRBJ1-2; 9 nucleotides line up with TRBD1. The germline V gene encodes CDR1 MNHNS and CDR2 SASEGT. CDR3 length: 13 amino acids. Trimming at V came to 6 bases and at J to 2 bases, leaving 1 base not matched to a gene. CDR3: CASRQGANYGYTF. The CDR3 nucleotides read TGTGCCAGCAGACAGGGGGCCAACTATGGCTACACCTTC.

The chain links TRBV11-3 to TRBJ2-3, with D unresolved. V shed 3 bases and J shed 6 bases, with 10 bases lying between them. Germline CDR1 SGHNT, CDR2 YENEEA. This CDR3 comprises 13 residues. Written as DNA, the CDR3 is TGTGCCAGCAGCTTGCTAGATTCGGATACGCAGTATTTT. Amino acids: CASSLLDSDTQYF.

The chain couples TRBV5-1 to TRBJ1-1; D gene unclear. This CDR3 has 14 amino acids. Trimming took 4 bases from V and 4 from J, leaving 14 bases between them. Looked up from germline, CDR1 is SGHRS and CDR2 is YFSETQ. CDR3 residues: CASSGPEGGTEAFF. The CDR3 coding sequence is TGCGCCAGCAGCGGCCCCGAGGGCGGCACTGAAGCTTTCTTT.

The V and J genes are TRBV28 and TRBJ1-2; D possibly corresponds to TRBD1 (5 bases). Germline V CDR1 and CDR2: MDHEN, SYDVKM. Trimming took 3 bases from V and 7 from J, leaving 15 bases between them. The CDR3 contains 14 residues. DNA of the CDR3: TGTGCCAGCAGTTTTCACGGGCCAGGGCCTGGCTACACCTTC. This translates into CASSFHGPGPGYTF.

The CDR3 DNA is TGTGCCAGCAGTTACGGCGGGGATTATGGCTACACCTTC. It specifies CASSYGGDYGYTF. The rearrangement links TRBV6-6 to TRBJ1-2; D uncertain. Germline CDR1 and CDR2: MNHNY and SVGAGI (reference sequence). This CDR3 is 13 amino acids long. With 2 bases removed from V and 5 bases from J, the gap between germline ends came to 9 bases.

This chain uses TRBV6-1 with TRBJ2-7; TRBD2 agrees at 7 bases. Germline CDR1 reads MNHNS; CDR2 reads SASEGT. Trimming at V came to 8 bases and at J to 2 bases, leaving 6 bases not matched to a gene. The CDR3 runs to 13 residues. Written as DNA, the CDR3 is TGTGCCAGCCGGGAGGCCAGACCCTACGAGCAGTACTTC. It is translated as CASREARPYEQYF.

The rearrangement links TRBV7-9 to TRBJ2-1, with TRBD2 matching over 11 bases. The CDR3 spans 19 residues. The germline CDR1 and CDR2 sequences are SEHNR and FQNEAQ (reference sequence). Trimming removed 1 base from V and 3 bases from J; junction bases left unmatched: 11. The CDR3 loop is CASSLDPRLAGGRYNEQFF. The DNA of the CDR3 is TGTGCCAGCAGCTTAGACCCGCGGTTAGCGGGGGGGCGCTACAATGAGCAGTTCTTC. The full variable domain, its missing parts supplied by reference TRBV7-9 and TRBJ2-1, is DTGVSQNPRHKITKRGQNVTFRCDPISEHNRLYWYRQTLGQGPEFLTYFQNEAQLEKSRLLSDRFSAERPKGSFSTLEIQRTEQGDSAMYLCASSLDPRLAGGRYNEQFFGPGTRLTVL.

The chain has TRBV11-2 and TRBJ2-5, with D perhaps matching TRBD2 (6 bases). V was trimmed by 0 bases and J by 7 bases, leaving 15 bases between them. The CDR3 has 15 amino acids. CDR1 is SGHAT, CDR2 FQNNGV, per germline. The CDR3 loop reads CASSLEGGVPRTQYF. CDR3 DNA: TGTGCCAGCAGCTTAGAGGGCGGGGTCCCTAGGACCCAGTACTTC. The whole variable domain, filled in from reference TRBV11-2 and TRBJ2-5, reads EAGVAQSPRYKIIEKRQSVAFWCNPISGHATLYWYQQILGQGPKLLIQFQNNGVVDDSQLPKDRFSAERLKGVDSTLKIQPAKLEDSAVYLCASSLEGGVPRTQYFGPGTRLLVL.

The gene calls are TRBV5-1 and TRBJ2-3; D unclear. The CDR3 totals 14 residues. Deletions cut 1 base from V and 2 bases from J, with 8 bases between. Germline CDR1 is SGHRS and CDR2 is YFSETQ. CDR3 sequence: CASSLRSPTDTQYF. For the CDR3, the DNA is TGCGCCAGCAGCTTGCGAAGCCCCACAGATACGCAGTATTTT. The full variable domain, its missing parts supplied by reference TRBV5-1 and TRBJ2-3, is KAGVTQTPRYLIKTRGQQVTLSCSPISGHRSVSWYQQTPGQGLQFLFEYFSETQRNKGNFPGRFSGRQFSNSRSEMNVSTLELGDSALYLCASSLRSPTDTQYFGPGTRLTVL.

The V call is TRBV28, the J call TRBJ2-5; 9 bases are a match to TRBD2. The CDR3 totals 16 residues. V lost 1 base and J lost 4; bases outside the gene matches: 7. The germline V gene encodes CDR1 MDHEN and CDR2 SYDVKM. CDR3 sequence reads: CASSLSGGGGVETQYF. In DNA form, the CDR3 reads TGTGCCAGCAGTTTATCTGGCGGGGGGGGTGTAGAGACCCAGTACTTC.

The DNA of the CDR3 is TGTGCCAGCAGTTTCCGGGGGAGCAATCAGCCCCAGCATTTT. Protein product: CASSFRGSNQPQHF. The rearrangement joins TRBV27 to TRBJ1-5; perhaps TRBD1 as D (5 bases). CDR3 length equals 14 residues. The V gene's germline CDR1 is MNHEY and CDR2 SMNVEV (reference sequence). The germline V and J ends were trimmed by 3 bases and 1 base, with 7 bases remaining between them.